Below, 11 T cell receptor beta chains from the same sample are listed, as sequenced in a study of identical twins. TCRdb fed the 5' RACE reads into MiXCR, producing one record per CDR3 protein. The top ten clones hold roughly 1.6% of a sample with hundreds of thousands of distinct CDR3 sequences, around 6% of them seen once. Sample: naive T cells sorted from blood. These receptors were collected from a man aged 18 to 29 in good health.

This clonotype was seen repeatedly, ten times or more. This chain links TRBV12-3 or TRBV12-4 with TRBJ2-1, with 10 bases that match TRBD1. V shed 8 bases and J 5 bases; nucleotides not matched to a gene: 3. The CDR3 length is 13 residues. The CDR3 DNA sequence: TGTGCCAGCGGGACAGGGGAGGACAATGAGCAGTTCTTC. Amino acids: CASGTGEDNEQFF.

This clonotype showed up many times. V is TRBV7-6 and J is TRBJ2-1; 10 nucleotides agree with TRBD2. Germline loops: CDR1 SGHVS, CDR2 FNYEAQ. The CDR3 is 12 amino acids. Trimming cost V 5 bases and J 15 bases; bases outside gene matches: 7. CDR3 residues: CASSLYSGRRFF. The CDR3, as DNA: TGTGCCAGCAGCCTATATAGCGGGAGGAGGTTCTTC.

This clonotype was seen a few times. This rearrangement joins TRBV4-1 to TRBJ1-3; unclear D gene. Germline CDR1 MGHRA, CDR2 YSYEKL. CDR3 length: 17 amino acids. Trimming cost V 1 base and J 0 bases, with 13 bases left between them. The CDR3, as DNA: TGCGCCAGCAGCCAAGTGGAGGGCCCAAGCTCTGGAAACACCATATATTTT. As protein: CASSQVEGPSSGNTIYF.

In its sample, this clonotype was seen many times. The chain has TRBV6-1 and TRBJ1-1; D gene unclear. The V gene lost 6 bases and the J gene lost 0 bases, with 8 bases spanning the gap. Germline lookup yields CDR1 MNHNS and CDR2 SASEGT. The CDR3 contains 13 residues. CDR3 sequence: CASSHGLNTEAFF. The DNA of the CDR3 is TGTGCCAGCAGCCACGGGTTGAACACTGAAGCTTTCTTT.

The chain carries TRBV7-9 and TRBJ2-4; the match to TRBD1 covers 11 bases. The trim removed 5 bases at V and 6 bases at J, leaving 6 bases unmatched. This CDR3 has 15 residues. Germline-derived CDR1 and CDR2 are SEHNR and FQNEAQ (reference sequence). This CDR3 reads CASSAGTGGRNIQYF. The CDR3 coding sequence is TGTGCCAGCAGCGCCGGGACAGGGGGTAGAAACATTCAGTACTTC.

This clonotype was recorded at least ten times. V gene TRBV12-3 or TRBV12-4 combines with J gene TRBJ2-2; 10 bases map to TRBD2. With V trimmed by 5 bases and J by 7 bases, 4 bases remained unmatched. The CDR3 spans 14 residues. Here the CDR3 DNA reads TGTGCCAGCAGTCGGACTAGCGGCGGCGGGGAGCTGTTTTTT. This translates into CASSRTSGGGELFF.

This clonotype has at least ten counts. This chain joins TRBV29-1 and TRBJ2-2; D gene unclear. The germline V and J ends were trimmed by 5 bases and 4 bases, with 8 bases remaining between them. Germline V gene sequence: CDR1 SQVTM, CDR2 ANQGSEA. The CDR3 is made up of 12 amino acids. The CDR3 here is CSVYIGTGELFF. The CDR3 DNA sequence: TGCAGCGTTTACATTGGCACCGGGGAGCTGTTTTTT.

The sample holds a few counts of this clonotype. J is TRBJ2-7 and V is TRBV5-1; D perhaps matches TRBD2 (6 bases). The germline V gene encodes CDR1 SGHRS and CDR2 YFSETQ. The CDR3 has 14 amino acids. V lost 2 bases and J 6 bases, leaving 15 bases between the germline ends. The CDR3 region is CASSFPSAVSEQYF. CDR3 bases: TGCGCCAGCAGCTTTCCTAGCGCGGTGAGCGAGCAGTACTTC.

This clonotype turned up a few times. The chain joins TRBV7-9 to TRBJ2-5; D is possibly TRBD2 (5 bases). Germline V gene data show CDR1 as SEHNR and CDR2 as FQNEAQ (reference sequence). The CDR3 is 15 amino acids. V lost 1 base to trimming and J lost 4 bases, with 13 bases between them. CDR3 DNA: TGTGCCAGCAGCTTAGGTTCCGGGGAGCGAGAGACCCAGTACTTC. This sequence encodes CASSLGSGERETQYF.

This clonotype turned up a few times. This chain uses TRBV12-3 or TRBV12-4 with TRBJ2-2, with TRBD2 as a possible D gene (6 bases). V lost 0 bases, J lost 2 bases, and 13 bases lay in between. CDR3 length equals 17 residues. The CDR3 bases are TGTGCCAGCAGTTTAGCGCTAGGAGGGGATAACACCGGGGAGCTGTTTTTT. Amino acids: CASSLALGGDNTGELFF.

This clonotype was found many times. The chain combines TRBV12-3 or TRBV12-4 with TRBJ1-5; D might be TRBD1 (6 bases). The ends were cut back, 5 bases at V and 8 bases at J, with 16 bases in the middle. The CDR3 is 14 residues long. CDR3 protein: CASSPWTVAEPQHF. In DNA, the CDR3 is TGTGCCAGCAGTCCTTGGACAGTCGCAGAGCCCCAGCATTTT.